In this sample, the clone carrying this TCR beta chain turned up a few times. This entry comes from a study of blood T cell repertoires in COVID-19. Study at large: Sources were T cells, B-cell-depleted T cells, or PBMCs; the material itself was cDNA or gDNA.

CDR1 and CDR2 from the germline V gene are LNHNV and YYDKDF (reference sequence). Deletions cut 1 base from V and 1 base from J, with 10 bases between. The CDR3 runs 15 residues. Using immunoSEQ multiplex PCR, the repertoire was profiled, and TCRdb retains in-frame clones only, with some absent. The sample lists roughly 100,000 clones; about 76% were seen once. The origin of this receptor is a woman between 65 and 79 years old with acute or convalescent COVID-19. The rearrangement links TRBV15 to TRBJ1-2; TRBD1 is a possible D gene (5 bases). Sequencing was carried out using peripheral blood. CDR3 loop: CATSRGRGVNYGYTF. The DNA of the CDR3 is TGTGCCACCAGCAGAGGGCGGGGGGTTAACTATGGCTACACCTTC.